This T cell receptor (beta chain) was captured in a study of cytomegalovirus exposure and HLA in healthy donors. About the research overall: The approximately 120 validation repertoires used the same platform as the 650 to 750 first-cohort repertoires, a later analysis reported.

Study-wide points: Researchers counted approximately 160 TCR beta chains as cytomegalovirus-associated.

Sequenced by immunoSEQ multiplex PCR; TCRdb stores in-frame clones only, minus some. The sample holds 210,000 or so clones, 88% seen once. About this clone itself: Its cognate antigen is unknown.

Germline CDR1 and CDR2: SGHVS and FQNEAQ. The length of the CDR3 is 18 residues. Trimming removed 5 bases from V and 1 base from J; junction bases left unmatched: 15. Sequencing was done on a sample of PBMCs. V is TRBV7-8 and J is TRBJ2-3, with 7 bases identical to TRBD2. The sequence was obtained from a woman aged 18-29 years in good health and CMV-seronegative. The CDR3 protein is CASSPSRLAERGTDTQYF. The CDR3 nucleotides are TGTGCCAGCAGCCCTAGTCGGCTAGCGGAGAGGGGCACAGATACGCAGTATTTT.